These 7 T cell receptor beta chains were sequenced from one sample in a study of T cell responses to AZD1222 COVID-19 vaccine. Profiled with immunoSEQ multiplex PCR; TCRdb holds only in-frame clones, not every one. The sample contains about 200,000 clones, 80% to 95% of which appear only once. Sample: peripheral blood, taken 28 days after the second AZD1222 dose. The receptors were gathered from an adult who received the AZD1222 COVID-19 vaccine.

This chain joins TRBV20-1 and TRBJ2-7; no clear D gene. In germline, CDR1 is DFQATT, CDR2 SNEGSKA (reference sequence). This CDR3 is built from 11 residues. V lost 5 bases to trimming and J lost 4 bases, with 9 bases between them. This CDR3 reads CSASDRYEQYF. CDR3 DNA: TGCAGTGCTTCCGACCGTTACGAGCAGTACTTC.

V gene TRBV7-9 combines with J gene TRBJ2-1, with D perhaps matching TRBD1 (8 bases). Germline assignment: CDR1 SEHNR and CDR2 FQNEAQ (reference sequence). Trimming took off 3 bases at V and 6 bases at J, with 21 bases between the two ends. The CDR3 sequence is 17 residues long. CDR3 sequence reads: CASSFGQGGVLRNEQFF. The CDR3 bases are TGTGCCAGCAGCTTTGGACAGGGAGGGGTCCTACGCAATGAGCAGTTCTTC.

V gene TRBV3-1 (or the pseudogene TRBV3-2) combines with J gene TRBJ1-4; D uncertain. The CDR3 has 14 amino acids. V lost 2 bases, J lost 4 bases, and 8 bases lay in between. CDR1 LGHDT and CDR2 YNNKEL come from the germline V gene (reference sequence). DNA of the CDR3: TGTGCCAGCAGCCAATCCGAGGGTAATGAAAAACTGTTTTTT. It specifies CASSQSEGNEKLFF.

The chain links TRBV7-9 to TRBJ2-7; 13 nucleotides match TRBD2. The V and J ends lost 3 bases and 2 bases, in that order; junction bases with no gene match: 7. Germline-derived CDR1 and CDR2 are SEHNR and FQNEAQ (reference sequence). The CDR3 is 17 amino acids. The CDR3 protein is CASSFPLTSGGTYEQYF. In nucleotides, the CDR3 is TGTGCCAGCAGCTTCCCCCTGACTAGCGGGGGGACCTACGAGCAGTACTTC. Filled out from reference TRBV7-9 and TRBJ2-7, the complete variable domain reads DTGVSQNPRHKITKRGQNVTFRCDPISEHNRLYWYRQTLGQGPEFLTYFQNEAQLEKSRLLSDRFSAERPKGSFSTLEIQRTEQGDSAMYLCASSFPLTSGGTYEQYFGPGTRLTVT.

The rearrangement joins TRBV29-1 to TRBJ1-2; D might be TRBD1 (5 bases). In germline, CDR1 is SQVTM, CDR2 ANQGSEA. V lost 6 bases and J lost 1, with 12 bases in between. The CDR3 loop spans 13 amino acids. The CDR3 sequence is CSVSAGVNYGYTF. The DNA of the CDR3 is TGCAGCGTGAGTGCGGGGGTTAACTATGGCTACACCTTC.

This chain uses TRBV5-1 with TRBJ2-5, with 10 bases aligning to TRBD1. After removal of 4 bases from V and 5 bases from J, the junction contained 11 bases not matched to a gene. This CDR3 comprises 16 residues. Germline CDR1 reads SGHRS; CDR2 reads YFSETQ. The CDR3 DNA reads TGCGCCAGCAGCACATTCACAGGGGGACAGGGGGAGACCCAGTACTTC. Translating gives CASSTFTGGQGETQYF.

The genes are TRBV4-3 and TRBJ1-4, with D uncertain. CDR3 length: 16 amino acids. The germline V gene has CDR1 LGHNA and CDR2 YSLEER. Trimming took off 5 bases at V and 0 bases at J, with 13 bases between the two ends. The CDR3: CASSESHPATNEKLFF. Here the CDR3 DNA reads TGCGCCAGCAGCGAGAGTCATCCCGCAACTAATGAAAAACTGTTTTTT.